Detailed here is one TCR beta chain. The data stem from a study of T cell changes during pregnancy in multiple sclerosis. The V gene's germline CDR1 is SNHLY and CDR2 FYNNEI. This CDR3 has 15 amino acids. V gave up 3 bases and J gave up 3 bases, with 15 bases separating them. Data came from immunoSEQ multiplex PCR; TCRdb stores just in-frame clones and leaves some out. The sample includes some 80,000 clones, about 94% of them seen just once. Sequences were derived from CD4+ T cells from peripheral blood mononuclear cells, sampled after pregnancy. This TCR derives from a female donor with multiple sclerosis, enrolled in a pregnancy study. J is TRBJ2-7 and V is TRBV2, with TRBD1 as a possible D gene (6 bases). CDR3 amino acids: CASSDRRTANYEQYF. CDR3 bases: TGTGCCAGCAGTGATAGGAGGACAGCTAACTACGAGCAGTACTTC. The full variable domain, its missing parts supplied by reference TRBV2 and TRBJ2-7, is EPEVTQTPSHQVTQMGQEVILRCVPISNHLYFYWYRQILGQKVEFLVSFYNNEISEKSEIFDDQFSVERPDGSNFTLKIRSTKLEDSAMYFCASSDRRTANYEQYFGPGTRLTVT.